These T cell receptor beta chains were read from a single sample in a study of memory CD4+ T cells and cytomegalovirus serostatus. Profiled with immunoSEQ multiplex PCR; TCRdb holds only in-frame clones, not every one. The repertoire includes approximately 44,000 clones, 76% of them detected once, and around 1.9% sits in the top ten. Sequencing was carried out using memory CD4+ T cells from blood. These receptors were collected from an adult in good health and CMV-seronegative. The CDR3 runs from the conserved cysteine through the conserved F or W. A D gene is named only where the DNA matches it firmly. Rows give clone size only sometimes, using once, few, many, or a class for an expanded clone.

abundance	d_gene	v_gene	j_gene	CDR3nt	CDR3aa
NA	NA	TRBV5-1	TRBJ1-5	TGCGCCAGCCGAATTGGTGACAATAGCAATCAGCCCCAGCATTTT	CASRIGDNSNQPQHF
NA	NA	TRBV6-1	TRBJ2-7	TGTGCCAGCAGGGGAGGACCGCAGAGCTCCTACGAGCAGTACTTC	CASRGGPQSSYEQYF
NA	NA	TRBV5-8	TRBJ2-5	TGTGCCAGCAGATCCACCGCGCGAGAGACCCAGTACTTC	CASRSTARETQYF
NA	NA	TRBV6-6	TRBJ2-5	TGTGCCAGCAGTTACTGGGGGGTTGAGACCCAGTACTTC	CASSYWGVETQYF
NA	NA	TRBV19	TRBJ2-1	TGTGCCAGTAGTAGCAGGGGGGGTGAGCAGTTCTTC	CASSSRGGEQFF
NA	TRBD2	TRBV19	TRBJ2-2	TGTGCCAGTAGTACCCTAGCGGGGTACACCGGGGAGCTGTTTTTT	CASSTLAGYTGELFF
once	TRBD2	TRBV7-7	TRBJ2-1	TGTGCTAGCAGCCACACTAGCGGGGGGATCAATGAGCAGTTCTTC	CASSHTSGGINEQFF
NA	NA	TRBV19	TRBJ2-2	TGTGCCAGCCGGACGTACACCGGGGAGCTGTTTTTT	CASRTYTGELFF
NA	TRBD2	TRBV2	TRBJ2-3	TGTGCCAGCAGTCAAGGGACTAGCTTCCACACAGATACGCAGTATTTT	CASSQGTSFHTDTQYF
NA	TRBD1	TRBV6-1	TRBJ1-5	TGTGCCAGCAGTAAGACAGGGGGTACTCATCAGCCCCAGCATTTT	CASSKTGGTHQPQHF
once	NA	TRBV6-1	TRBJ1-5	TGTGCCAGCAGCGAAACGGGGGGAAATCAGCCCCAGCATTTT	CASSETGGNQPQHF
NA	NA	TRBV28	TRBJ2-5	TGTGCCAGCACCTTGGCACTACCAAACGAAGAGACCCAGTACTTC	CASTLALPNEETQYF
NA	NA	TRBV5-1	TRBJ2-1	TGCGCCAGCAGCTTGGTACAGGTCGAATGGGGTGAGCAGTTCTTC	CASSLVQVEWGEQFF
few	NA	TRBV10-1	TRBJ1-6	TGCGCCAGATCCCTAAATTCACCCCTCCACTTT	CARSLNSPLHF
NA	TRBD1	TRBV7-2	TRBJ2-1	TGTGCCAGCAGCTACACAGGGGCCTACAATGAGCAGTTCTTC	CASSYTGAYNEQFF
NA	NA	TRBV18	TRBJ2-5	TGTGCCAGCTCCCAGTTGGGGAGGAAGGGGACCCAGTACTTC	CASSQLGRKGTQYF
medium-sized	TRBD1	TRBV2	TRBJ1-2	TGTGCCAGCAACAGGGGCGACGGCTACACCTTC	CASNRGDGYTF
NA	NA	TRBV7-3	TRBJ2-6	TGTGCCAGCAGCCCGAGCTCTGGGGCCAACGTCCTGACTTTC	CASSPSSGANVLTF
few	TRBD2	TRBV7-7	TRBJ2-1	TGTGCTAGCAGCTTAGGAGCGGGGGGTTTGAATGAGCAGTTCTTC	CASSLGAGGLNEQFF
NA	TRBD1	TRBV5-6	TRBJ2-1	TGTGCCAGCAGGGAGGGACAGGGGACCTACAATGAGCAGTTCTTC	CASREGQGTYNEQFF
NA	NA	TRBV11-2	TRBJ2-5	TGTGCCAGCAGCTTAGCCGGCTTGTACCAAGAGACCCAGTACTTC	CASSLAGLYQETQYF
NA	NA	TRBV28	TRBJ2-7	TGTGCCAGCAGTTTCTTTTTAGGAGGACGGTACGAGCAGTACTTC	CASSFFLGGRYEQYF
few	NA	TRBV5-1	TRBJ1-2	TGCGCCAGCAGCGGCGGGGGGACCGGTATTTATGGCTACACCTTC	CASSGGGTGIYGYTF
NA	NA	TRBV18	TRBJ1-3	TGTGCCAGCTCACCACGGGACGGGATACCCATATATTTT	CASSPRDGIPIYF
few	TRBD1	TRBV19	TRBJ2-1	TGTGCCAGTAGTATAGCGTGGGACAGGGGGCTCAATGAGCAGTTCTTC	CASSIAWDRGLNEQFF